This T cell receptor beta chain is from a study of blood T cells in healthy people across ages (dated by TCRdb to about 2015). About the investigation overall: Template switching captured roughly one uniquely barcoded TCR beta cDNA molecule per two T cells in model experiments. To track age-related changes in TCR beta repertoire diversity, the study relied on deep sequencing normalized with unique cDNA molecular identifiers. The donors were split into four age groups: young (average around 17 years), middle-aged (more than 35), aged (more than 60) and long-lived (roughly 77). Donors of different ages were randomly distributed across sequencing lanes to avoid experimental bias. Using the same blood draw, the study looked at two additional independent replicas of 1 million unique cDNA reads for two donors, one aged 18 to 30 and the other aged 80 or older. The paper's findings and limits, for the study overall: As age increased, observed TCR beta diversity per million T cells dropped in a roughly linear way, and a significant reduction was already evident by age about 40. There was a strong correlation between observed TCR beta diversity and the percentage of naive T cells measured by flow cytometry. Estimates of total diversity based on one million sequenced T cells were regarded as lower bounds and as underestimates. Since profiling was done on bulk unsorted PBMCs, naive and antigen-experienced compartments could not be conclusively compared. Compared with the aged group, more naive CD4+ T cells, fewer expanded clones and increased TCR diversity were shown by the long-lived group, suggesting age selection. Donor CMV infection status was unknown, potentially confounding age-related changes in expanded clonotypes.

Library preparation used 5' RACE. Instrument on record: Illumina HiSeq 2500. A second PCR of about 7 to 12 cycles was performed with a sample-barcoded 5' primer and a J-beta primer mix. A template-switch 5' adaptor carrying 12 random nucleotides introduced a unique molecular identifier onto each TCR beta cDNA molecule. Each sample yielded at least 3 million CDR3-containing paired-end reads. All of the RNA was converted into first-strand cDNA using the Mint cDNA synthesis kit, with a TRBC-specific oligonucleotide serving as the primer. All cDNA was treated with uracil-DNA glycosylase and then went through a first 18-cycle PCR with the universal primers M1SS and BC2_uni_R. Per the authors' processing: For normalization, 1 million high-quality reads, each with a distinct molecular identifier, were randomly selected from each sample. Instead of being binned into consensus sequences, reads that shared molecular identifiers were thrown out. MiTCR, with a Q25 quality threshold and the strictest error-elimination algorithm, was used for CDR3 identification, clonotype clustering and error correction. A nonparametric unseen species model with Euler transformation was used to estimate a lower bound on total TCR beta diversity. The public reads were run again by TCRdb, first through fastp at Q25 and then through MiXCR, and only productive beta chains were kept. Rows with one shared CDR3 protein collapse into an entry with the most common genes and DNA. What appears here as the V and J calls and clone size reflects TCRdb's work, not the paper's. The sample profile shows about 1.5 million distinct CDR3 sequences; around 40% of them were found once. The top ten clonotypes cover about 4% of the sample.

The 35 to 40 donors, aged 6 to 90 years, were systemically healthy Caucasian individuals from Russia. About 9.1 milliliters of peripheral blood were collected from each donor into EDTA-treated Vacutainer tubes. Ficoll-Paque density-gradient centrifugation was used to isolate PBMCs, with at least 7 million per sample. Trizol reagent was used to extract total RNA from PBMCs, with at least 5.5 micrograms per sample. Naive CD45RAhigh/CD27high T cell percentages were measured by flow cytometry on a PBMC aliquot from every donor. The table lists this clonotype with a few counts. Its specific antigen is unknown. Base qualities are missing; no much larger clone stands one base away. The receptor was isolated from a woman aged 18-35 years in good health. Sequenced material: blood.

The CDR3 region: CASSYSLHSSDTQYF. DNA sequence: TGTGCCAGCAGTTACTCGTTACACAGCTCAGATACGCAGTATTTT. The chain is encoded by TRBV6-5 joined to TRBJ2-3; confidence is insufficient to name the D gene. CDR1 and CDR2, per the germline V gene, are MNHEY and SVGAGI. V is pared back by 0 bases and J by 4 bases, with 11 bases lying between the germline termini. The CDR3 starts with the cysteine, ends with the phenylalanine, and has 15 residues. The retained sequence is limited to the CDR3, 45 bases, with the frame set at the first base.